Presented here are 31 T cell receptor beta chains from one specimen sequenced in a study of technical replicates of blood from several donors. Here immunoSEQ multiplex PCR was the method, and the copy in TCRdb shows in-frame clones only, minus some. Here the sample spans tens of thousands of clones, approximately 94% being singletons. Input material: T cells isolated from PBMCs. The receptors here all came from a human donor in good health.

V usage is TRBV9 and J usage is TRBJ2-5, with 9 bases aligning to TRBD2. The germline CDR1 and CDR2 sequences are SGDLS and YYNGEE. After removal of 7 bases from V and 2 bases from J, the junction contained 9 bases not matched to a gene. The CDR3 length is 15 residues. CDR3 region: CASDSSGARQETQYF. The CDR3 bases are TGTGCCAGCGACTCTAGCGGGGCACGGCAAGAGACCCAGTACTTC.

This clone was recorded only once. The chain joins TRBV10-3 to TRBJ2-7; TRBD2 matches at 10 bases. The germline CDR1 and CDR2 sequences are ENHRY and SYGVKD. The CDR3 loop spans 15 amino acids. The J segment lost 10 bases and the V segment lost 5 bases, leaving 14 bases of the junction unmatched. The CDR3 DNA is TGTGCCATCAGTTCAAATTCCGGGACTAGCGCGCTCCAGTACTTC. It codes for CAISSNSGTSALQYF.

This chain uses TRBV2 with TRBJ2-2, with 9 bases lining up with TRBD1. Germline V lookup: CDR1 SNHLY, CDR2 FYNNEI. J lost 7 bases, V lost 8 bases, and 5 bases had no gene match. The CDR3 loop spans 13 amino acids. DNA for the CDR3: TGTGCCAGCCGGACAGGGGAGGTCGGGGAGCTGTTTTTT. This translates into CASRTGEVGELFF.

This chain links TRBV4-1 with TRBJ2-7; possible D gene TRBD1, 6 bases. The V gene's germline CDR1 is MGHRA and CDR2 YSYEKL. The CDR3 runs to 15 residues. V was shortened by 4 bases and J by 3 bases, with 16 bases between the two germline ends. In nucleotides, the CDR3 is TGCGCCAGCAGCCCGACGGGACACTCCATCTACGAGCAGTACTTC. Amino acids: CASSPTGHSIYEQYF.

This clone was seen only a few times. This sequence joins TRBV18 and TRBJ1-1; 9 bases fit TRBD1. There are 14 residues in the CDR3. V dropped 9 bases and J dropped 4; count of bases not matched to a gene: 9. CDR1 and CDR2 (germline): KGHSH, LQKENI. The CDR3 DNA reads as TGTGCCAGTTCGTGGGACAGGGTAGCCACTGAAGCTTTCTTT. This codes for CASSWDRVATEAFF.

The chain combines TRBV4-1 with TRBJ2-3; D is uncertain. Trimming cost V 1 base and J 3 bases, with 2 bases left between them. CDR3 length equals 12 residues. Germline V lookup: CDR1 MGHRA, CDR2 YSYEKL. CDR3 protein: CASSQATDTQYF. CDR3 coding DNA: TGCGCCAGCAGCCAAGCTACAGATACGCAGTATTTT.

This clone was observed once. This chain joins TRBV6-6 and TRBJ2-7, with 8 bases aligning to TRBD2. V shed 7 bases and J 4 bases; nucleotides not matched to a gene: 9. The length of the CDR3 is 14 residues. Germline V gene lookup returns CDR1 MNHNY and CDR2 SVGAGI (reference sequence). The CDR3 region is CASTPASGGYEQYF. In DNA, the CDR3 is TGTGCCAGCACCCCAGCCTCGGGGGGGTACGAGCAGTACTTC.

The chain is built from TRBV15 and TRBJ2-6; 7 nucleotides align to TRBD2. The CDR3 sequence is 16 residues long. CDR1 and CDR2 from the germline V gene are LNHNV and YYDKDF (reference sequence). The V gene end was trimmed by 0 bases and the J gene end by 2 bases; junction bases not matched to a gene: 1. The CDR3 loop reads CATSRDRGAGANVLTF. CDR3 nucleotides: TGTGCCACCAGCAGAGATCGGGGGGCTGGGGCCAACGTCCTGACTTTC.

This chain connects TRBV18 to TRBJ2-2; D is possibly TRBD2 (6 bases). This CDR3 comprises 16 residues. Germline V gene sequence: CDR1 KGHSH, CDR2 LQKENI. V lost 6 bases to trimming and J lost 2 bases, with 16 bases between them. The CDR3 DNA reads TGTGCCAGCTCGCCTCCCGGGACTTTCAACACCGGGGAGCTGTTTTTT. Translation gives CASSPPGTFNTGELFF.

The rearrangement links TRBV29-1 to TRBJ2-7; 8 bases agree with TRBD2. This CDR3 has 17 amino acids. Trimming cost V 4 bases and J 2 bases; bases outside gene matches: 16. Germline loops: CDR1 SQVTM, CDR2 ANQGSEA. The CDR3 loop is CSVGASGGWTSTYEQYF. DNA of the CDR3: TGCAGCGTTGGAGCATCGGGGGGTTGGACTAGCACCTACGAGCAGTACTTC.

J is TRBJ2-1 and V is TRBV30; 12 bases line up with TRBD2. After removal of 0 bases from V and 5 bases from J, the junction contained 5 bases not matched to a gene. The CDR3 spans 16 residues. CDR1 GTSNPN and CDR2 SVGIG come from the germline V gene (reference sequence). Here the CDR3 reads CAWSVRTSGGNNEQFF. CDR3 in DNA: TGTGCCTGGAGTGTACGTACTAGCGGGGGGAACAATGAGCAGTTCTTC.

This chain uses TRBV7-6 with TRBJ1-1; tentative D call: TRBD1 (5 bases). CDR3 length: 17 residues. The V gene lost 0 bases and the J gene lost 2 bases, with 16 bases spanning the gap. The germline CDR1 and CDR2 sequences are SGHVS and FNYEAQ. The chain's CDR3 is CASSLAVPGRGNTEAFF. The CDR3 region has the DNA TGTGCCAGCAGCTTAGCGGTCCCAGGGCGAGGAAACACTGAAGCTTTCTTT.

This clone was seen a single time. The gene calls are TRBV27 and TRBJ2-5, with 8 bases aligning to TRBD1. The CDR3 runs to 13 residues. The V gene end was trimmed by 5 bases and the J gene end by 8 bases; junction bases not matched to a gene: 7. CDR1 is MNHEY, CDR2 SMNVEV, per germline (reference sequence). Written as DNA, the CDR3 is TGTGCCAGCAGTCCTACGACAGGGGTAACCCAGTACTTC. It codes for CASSPTTGVTQYF.

V usage is TRBV10-2 and J usage is TRBJ1-1; TRBD1 might be the D (6 bases). Trimming took 10 bases from V and 1 from J, leaving 31 bases between them. The germline gives CDR1 WSHSY, CDR2 SAAADI. The length of the CDR3 is 19 residues. The CDR3, as DNA: TGCGCCACCAGAGGGGGACCAAGTGGACAGAGGGATAGGAACACTGAAGCTTTCTTT. This gives the protein CATRGGPSGQRDRNTEAFF.

For the CDR3, the DNA is TGTGCCAGCAGCACCGGTTGGAGGGTGGAGGGAGAGACCCAGTACTTC. Translation: CASSTGWRVEGETQYF. The chain recombines TRBV5-6 with TRBJ2-5; weak D call: TRBD2 (6 bases). V was pared by 4 bases and J by 4 bases, with 20 bases between. The CDR3 has 16 amino acids. Germline assignment: CDR1 SGHDT and CDR2 YYEEEE.

The chain carries TRBV21-1 and TRBJ2-7; the DNA was not used to check the table's D call, TRBD2. TRBV21-1 is a documented pseudogene. This CDR3 is built from 13 residues. The CDR3 nucleotides are TGTGCCAGCAGCAAAGCCCGACTGAGCGAGCAGTACTTC. Translating gives CASSKARLSEQYF.

The gene calls are TRBV6-5 and TRBJ2-7; the D gene is possibly TRBD1 (5 bases). The length of the CDR3 is 15 residues. V was trimmed by 3 bases and J by 2 bases, leaving 14 bases between them. CDR1 and CDR2 (germline): MNHEY, SVGAGI. In DNA form, the CDR3 reads TGTGCCAGCAGTTATACAGGCTCAGATACCTACGAGCAGTACTTC. This translates into CASSYTGSDTYEQYF.

This chain links TRBV10-3 with TRBJ1-5; D is unresolved. There are 13 residues in the CDR3. In germline, CDR1 is ENHRY, CDR2 SYGVKD. The ends were cut back, 0 bases at V and 4 bases at J, with 4 bases in the middle. The CDR3 DNA reads TGTGCCATCAGTGAGTCGCTAAATCAGCCCCAGCATTTT. It codes for CAISESLNQPQHF.

The CDR3 region has the DNA TGCGCCAGCAGGCCGATCCCGGGACAGGACCCCGAGCAGTACTTC. The encoded protein is CASRPIPGQDPEQYF. The chain recombines TRBV4-1 with TRBJ2-7; 8 bases are a match to TRBD1. Germline V gene sequence: CDR1 MGHRA, CDR2 YSYEKL. V lost 6 bases and J lost 6; bases outside the gene matches: 13. This CDR3 spans 15 amino acids.

The chain uses TRBV27 and TRBJ2-1; D unclear. This CDR3 region has 11 residues. Germline assignment: CDR1 MNHEY and CDR2 SMNVEV (reference sequence). Trimming left V 9 bases short and J 0 bases short, with 3 bases between. The CDR3 DNA follows: TGTGCCAGTCGCTCCTACAATGAGCAGTTCTTC. This encodes CASRSYNEQFF.

As DNA, the CDR3 is TGTGCCTGGAGCGTACAGGGGAGCTCTGGAAACACCATATATTTT. Translation: CAWSVQGSSGNTIYF. The V gene is TRBV30, the J gene TRBJ1-3; 7 nucleotides line up with TRBD1. This CDR3 contains 15 residues. Losses at the gene ends were 3 bases for V and 0 bases for J; bases not matched to a gene: 5. The germline V gene encodes CDR1 GTSNPN and CDR2 SVGIG (reference sequence).

This clone was detected once. The chain joins TRBV6-1 to TRBJ2-1; 7 nucleotides match TRBD2. The CDR3 totals 12 residues. Per the germline V gene, CDR1 is MNHNS and CDR2 is SASEGT. V lost 7 bases and J lost 9; bases outside the gene matches: 6. CDR3 nucleotide sequence: TGTGCCAGCACTAGCGGCGAGCGTGAGCAGTTCTTC. Its translation: CASTSGEREQFF.

The rearrangement joins TRBV6-1 to TRBJ2-7; D perhaps matches TRBD1 (6 bases). V lost 4 bases and J lost 3, with 22 bases in between. Germline V lookup: CDR1 MNHNS, CDR2 SASEGT. The CDR3 extends over 17 amino acids. In DNA, the CDR3 is TGTGCCAGCAGTGCCCAATCCCAGGGGCGACCCCTCTACGAGCAGTACTTC. Protein: CASSAQSQGRPLYEQYF.

This sequence joins TRBV28 and TRBJ2-1; D remains ambiguous. The V end was cut by 2 bases, the J end by 9 bases, with 11 bases between. The CDR3 totals 13 residues. CDR1 is MDHEN and CDR2 is SYDVKM in the germline V gene. The DNA for the CDR3 is TGTGCCAGCAGTTTAGGGCAGGTGGGTGAGCAGTTCTTC. Translation gives CASSLGQVGEQFF.

DNA for the CDR3: TGTGCCAGCAGTGTACTATACTTCTCCACCGGGGAGCTGTTTTTT. Its protein is CASSVLYFSTGELFF. The gene calls are TRBV28 and TRBJ2-2, with D unclear. In germline, CDR1 is MDHEN, CDR2 SYDVKM. This CDR3 region has 15 residues. Trimming took 5 bases from V and 4 from J, leaving 14 bases between them.

This chain uses TRBV5-1 with TRBJ2-6; no reliable D call. The CDR3 is made up of 15 amino acids. With 4 bases removed from V and 5 bases from J, the gap between germline ends came to 13 bases. Germline V CDR1 and CDR2: SGHRS, YFSETQ. CDR3 in amino acids: CASSPALSWANVLTF. In nucleotides, the CDR3 is TGCGCCAGCAGCCCCGCCCTGAGTTGGGCCAACGTCCTGACTTTC.

This clone was counted a few times. V is TRBV7-9 and J is TRBJ1-1; D gene uncertain. This CDR3 spans 16 amino acids. Germline lookup yields CDR1 SEHNR and CDR2 FQNEAQ (reference sequence). V lost 5 bases to trimming and J lost 4 bases, with 20 bases between them. The DNA for the CDR3 is TGTGCCAGCAGCCAGGACCCTGGGCTGGGAGCCACTGAAGCTTTCTTT. As protein: CASSQDPGLGATEAFF.

The J gene is TRBJ1-4, the V gene TRBV30, with D perhaps matching TRBD1 (5 bases). The germline CDR1 and CDR2 sequences are GTSNPN and SVGIG (reference sequence). The CDR3 is 13 amino acids. V was pared by 4 bases and J by 7 bases, with 13 bases between. The CDR3 here is CAWNAGLGEKLFF. The CDR3 nucleotides are TGTGCCTGGAACGCAGGGTTAGGTGAAAAACTGTTTTTT.

J is TRBJ2-4 and V is TRBV11-3, with D perhaps TRBD2 (7 bases). The V end lost 2 bases, the J end lost 1 base, and 9 bases lay between the germline ends. The CDR3 is 15 residues long. Germline V CDR1 and CDR2: SGHNT, YENEEA. The CDR3 sequence: CASSLRGGAKNIQYF. The CDR3, as DNA: TGTGCCAGCAGCTTAAGGGGGGGGGCCAAAAACATTCAGTACTTC.

This rearrangement joins TRBV4-1 to TRBJ2-2, with TRBD2 identical over 9 bases. The germline CDR1 and CDR2 sequences are MGHRA and YSYEKL. The CDR3 covers 15 residues. V lost 5 bases and J lost 1; bases outside the gene matches: 2. The DNA for the CDR3 is TGCGCCAGCAGCTCTAGCGGGGAGAACACCGGGGAGCTGTTTTTT. Encoded protein: CASSSSGENTGELFF.

The rearrangement joins TRBV7-9 to TRBJ2-1, with D tentatively TRBD1 (5 bases). The V end was cut by 5 bases, the J end by 1 base, with 18 bases between. The CDR3 consists of 17 residues. CDR1 SEHNR and CDR2 FQNEAQ come from the germline V gene (reference sequence). This CDR3 reads CASSTPRHGASYNEQFF. The DNA of the CDR3 is TGTGCCAGCAGCACCCCCAGACATGGGGCGTCCTACAATGAGCAGTTCTTC.